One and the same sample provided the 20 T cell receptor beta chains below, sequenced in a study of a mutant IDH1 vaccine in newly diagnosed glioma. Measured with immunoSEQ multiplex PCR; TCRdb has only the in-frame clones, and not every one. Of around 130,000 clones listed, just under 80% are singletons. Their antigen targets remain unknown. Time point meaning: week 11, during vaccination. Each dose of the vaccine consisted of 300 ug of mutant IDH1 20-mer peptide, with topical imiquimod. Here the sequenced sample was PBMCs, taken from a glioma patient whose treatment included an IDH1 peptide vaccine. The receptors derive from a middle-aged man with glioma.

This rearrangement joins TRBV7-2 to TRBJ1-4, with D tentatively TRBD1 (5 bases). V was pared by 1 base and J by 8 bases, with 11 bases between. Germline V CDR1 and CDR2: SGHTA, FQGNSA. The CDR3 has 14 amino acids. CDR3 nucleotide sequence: TGTGCCAGCAGCTTAGGTGTCGCAGGGGAAAAACTGTTTTTT. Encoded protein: CASSLGVAGEKLFF.

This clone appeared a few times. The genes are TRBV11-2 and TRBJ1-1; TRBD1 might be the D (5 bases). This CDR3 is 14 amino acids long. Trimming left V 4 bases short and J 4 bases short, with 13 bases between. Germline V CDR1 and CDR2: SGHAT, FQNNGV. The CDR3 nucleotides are TGTGCCAGCAGCTCCATGGGCGGGGGCACTGAAGCTTTCTTT. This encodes CASSSMGGGTEAFF. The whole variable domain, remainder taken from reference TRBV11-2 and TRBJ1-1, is EAGVAQSPRYKIIEKRQSVAFWCNPISGHATLYWYQQILGQGPKLLIQFQNNGVVDDSQLPKDRFSAERLKGVDSTLKIQPAKLEDSAVYLCASSSMGGGTEAFFGQGTRLTVV.

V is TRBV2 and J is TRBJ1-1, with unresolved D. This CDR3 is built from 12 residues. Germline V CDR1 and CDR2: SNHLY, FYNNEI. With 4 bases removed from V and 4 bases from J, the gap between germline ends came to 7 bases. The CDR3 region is CASSGSFTEAFF. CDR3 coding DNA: TGTGCCAGCAGTGGATCCTTCACTGAAGCTTTCTTT.

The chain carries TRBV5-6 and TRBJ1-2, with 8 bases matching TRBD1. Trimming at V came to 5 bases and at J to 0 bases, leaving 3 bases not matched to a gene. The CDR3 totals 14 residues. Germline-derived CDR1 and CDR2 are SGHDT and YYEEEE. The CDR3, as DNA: TGTGCCAGCAGGGGGACAGGCGCTAACTATGGCTACACCTTC. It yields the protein CASRGTGANYGYTF. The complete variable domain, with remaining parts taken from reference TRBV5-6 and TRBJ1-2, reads DAGVTQSPTHLIKTRGQQVTLRCSPKSGHDTVSWYQQALGQGPQFIFQYYEEEERQRGNFPDRFSGHQFPNYSSELNVNALLLGDSALYLCASRGTGANYGYTFGSGTRLTVV.

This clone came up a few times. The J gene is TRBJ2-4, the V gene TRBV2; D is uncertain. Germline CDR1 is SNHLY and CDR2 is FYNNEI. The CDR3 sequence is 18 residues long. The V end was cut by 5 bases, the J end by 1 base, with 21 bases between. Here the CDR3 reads CASSSLIVDATAKNIQYF. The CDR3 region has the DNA TGTGCCAGCAGTTCTCTAATCGTCGACGCTACCGCCAAAAACATTCAGTACTTC.

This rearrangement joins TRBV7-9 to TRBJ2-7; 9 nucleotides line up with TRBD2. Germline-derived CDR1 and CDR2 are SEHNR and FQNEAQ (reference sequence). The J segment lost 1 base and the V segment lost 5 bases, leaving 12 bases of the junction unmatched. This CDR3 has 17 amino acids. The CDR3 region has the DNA TGTGCCAGCAGCCTCCCCATTAGCGGGGGTTCATCCTACGAGCAGTACTTC. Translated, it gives CASSLPISGGSSYEQYF.

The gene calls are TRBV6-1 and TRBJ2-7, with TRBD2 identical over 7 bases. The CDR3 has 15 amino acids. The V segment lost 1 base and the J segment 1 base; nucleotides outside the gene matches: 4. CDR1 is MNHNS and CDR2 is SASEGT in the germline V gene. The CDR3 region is CASSEEGAGSYEQYF. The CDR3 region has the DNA TGTGCCAGCAGTGAAGAAGGAGCGGGGTCCTACGAGCAGTACTTC.

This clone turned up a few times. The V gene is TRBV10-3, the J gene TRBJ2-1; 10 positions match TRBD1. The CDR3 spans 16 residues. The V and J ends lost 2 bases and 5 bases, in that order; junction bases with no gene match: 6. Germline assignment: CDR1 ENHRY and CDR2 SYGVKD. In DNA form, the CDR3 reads TGTGCCATCAGTGAGCGGACAGGGGGAAAGGACAATGAGCAGTTCTTC. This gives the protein CAISERTGGKDNEQFF.

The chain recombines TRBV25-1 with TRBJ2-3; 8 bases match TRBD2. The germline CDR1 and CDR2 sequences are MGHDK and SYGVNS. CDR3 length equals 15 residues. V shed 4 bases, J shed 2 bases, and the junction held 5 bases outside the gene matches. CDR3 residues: CASSGSGGYTDTQYF. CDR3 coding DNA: TGTGCCAGCAGTGGCAGCGGGGGATACACAGATACGCAGTATTTT.

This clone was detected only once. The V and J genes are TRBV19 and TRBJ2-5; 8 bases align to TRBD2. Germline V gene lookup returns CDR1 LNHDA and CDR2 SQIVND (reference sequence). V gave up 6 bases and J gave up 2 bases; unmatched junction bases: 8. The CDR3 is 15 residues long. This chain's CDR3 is CASRQTSERQETQYF. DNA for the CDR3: TGTGCCAGTAGACAGACTAGCGAGCGGCAAGAGACCCAGTACTTC.

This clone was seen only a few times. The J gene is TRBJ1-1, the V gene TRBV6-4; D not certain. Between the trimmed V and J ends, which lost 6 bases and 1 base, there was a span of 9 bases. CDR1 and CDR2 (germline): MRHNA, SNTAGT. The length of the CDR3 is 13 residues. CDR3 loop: CASREAANTEAFF. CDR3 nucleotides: TGTGCCAGCAGGGAGGCGGCGAACACTGAAGCTTTCTTT.

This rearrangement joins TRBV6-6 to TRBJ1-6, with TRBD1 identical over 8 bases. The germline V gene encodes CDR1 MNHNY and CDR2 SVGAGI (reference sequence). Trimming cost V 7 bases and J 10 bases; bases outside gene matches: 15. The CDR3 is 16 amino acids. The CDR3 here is CASNRGTGGVGSPLHF. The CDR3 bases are TGTGCCAGCAACCGAGGAACAGGGGGTGTGGGATCACCCCTCCACTTT.

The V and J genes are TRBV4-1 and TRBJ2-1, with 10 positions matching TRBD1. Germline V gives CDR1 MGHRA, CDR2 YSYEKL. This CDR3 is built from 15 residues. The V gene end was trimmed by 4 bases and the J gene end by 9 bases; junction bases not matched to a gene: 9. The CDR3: CASSLGQGLGGEQFF. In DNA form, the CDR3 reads TGCGCCAGCAGCCTGGGACAGGGGTTGGGGGGTGAGCAGTTCTTC.

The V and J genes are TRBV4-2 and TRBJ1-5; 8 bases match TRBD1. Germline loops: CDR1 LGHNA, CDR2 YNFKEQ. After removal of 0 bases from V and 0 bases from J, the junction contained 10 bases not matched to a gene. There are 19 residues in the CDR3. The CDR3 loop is CASSQDRTGGAYSNQPQHF. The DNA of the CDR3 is TGTGCCAGCAGCCAAGATCGAACAGGGGGGGCGTATAGCAATCAGCCCCAGCATTTT.

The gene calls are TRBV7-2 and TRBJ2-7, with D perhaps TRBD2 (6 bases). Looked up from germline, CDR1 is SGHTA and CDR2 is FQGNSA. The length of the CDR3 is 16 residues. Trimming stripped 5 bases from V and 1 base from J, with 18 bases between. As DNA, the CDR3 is TGTGCCAGCAGCCGTCCAGTTAGCGGAGTGTCCTACGAGCAGTACTTC. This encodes CASSRPVSGVSYEQYF.

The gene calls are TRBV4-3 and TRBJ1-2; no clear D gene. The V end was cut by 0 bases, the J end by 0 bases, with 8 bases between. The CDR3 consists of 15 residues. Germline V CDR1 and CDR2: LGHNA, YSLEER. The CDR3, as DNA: TGCGCCAGCAGCCAAGATTGGGTAGCTAACTATGGCTACACCTTC. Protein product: CASSQDWVANYGYTF.

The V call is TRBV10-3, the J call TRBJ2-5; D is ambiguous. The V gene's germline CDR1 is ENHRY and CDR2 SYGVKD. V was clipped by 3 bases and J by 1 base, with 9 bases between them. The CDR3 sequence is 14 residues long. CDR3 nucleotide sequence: TGTGCCATCAGTGAAAACCTCTCCCAAGAGACCCAGTACTTC. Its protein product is CAISENLSQETQYF.

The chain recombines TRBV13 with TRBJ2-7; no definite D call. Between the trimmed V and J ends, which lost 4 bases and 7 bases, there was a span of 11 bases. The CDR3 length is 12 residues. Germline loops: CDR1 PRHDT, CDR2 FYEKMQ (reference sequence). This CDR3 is CASSSSRWEQYF. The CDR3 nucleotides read TGTGCCAGCAGCTCCTCCCGGTGGGAGCAGTACTTC.

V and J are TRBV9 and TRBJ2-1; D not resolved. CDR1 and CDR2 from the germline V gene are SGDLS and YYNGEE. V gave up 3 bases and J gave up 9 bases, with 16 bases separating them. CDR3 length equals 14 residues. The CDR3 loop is CASSAEAVPSEQFF. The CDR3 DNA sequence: TGTGCCAGCAGCGCTGAGGCGGTGCCGTCTGAGCAGTTCTTC.

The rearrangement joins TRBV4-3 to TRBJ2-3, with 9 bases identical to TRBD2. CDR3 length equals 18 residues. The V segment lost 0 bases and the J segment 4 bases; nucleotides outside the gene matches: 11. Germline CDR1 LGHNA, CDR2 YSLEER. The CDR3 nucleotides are TGCGCCAGCAGCCAAGAAGTCTCTAGCGGGGTCTATTCAGATACGCAGTATTTT. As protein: CASSQEVSSGVYSDTQYF.